Below are 20 T cell receptor beta chains sequenced from a single sample in a study of cytomegalovirus exposure and HLA in healthy donors. The PCR was carried out with 60 Vbeta primers and 13 Jbeta primers. Clones were read by immunoSEQ multiplex PCR, and TCRdb kept only the in-frame ones, dropping some. In all, the sample yields 150,000 to 250,000 clones. Sequenced material: PBMCs. The receptors come from a boy aged 5 to 17 in good health and CMV-seronegative.

V gene TRBV11-3 combines with J gene TRBJ2-2; TRBD2 is a possible D gene (5 bases). V was pared by 2 bases and J by 2 bases, with 12 bases between. Germline CDR1 SGHNT, CDR2 YENEEA. The CDR3 runs 16 residues. The CDR3 coding sequence is TGTGCCAGCAGCTTACGGACTGGCTATAACACCGGGGAGCTGTTTTTT. Encoded protein: CASSLRTGYNTGELFF.

The chain uses TRBV6-1 and TRBJ1-2; TRBD1 matches 7 bases. CDR1 and CDR2 from the germline V gene are MNHNS and SASEGT. The length of the CDR3 is 13 residues. Trimming removed 4 bases from V and 8 bases from J; junction bases left unmatched: 7. The CDR3 reads CASSVETGLGYTF. For the CDR3, the DNA is TGTGCCAGCAGTGTTGAGACAGGGTTGGGCTACACCTTC.

Notes on this clone: The sample has other DNA sequences that encode this CDR3 too. This chain uses TRBV6-4 with TRBJ2-3; D uncertain. CDR3 length: 15 amino acids. Germline values: CDR1 MRHNA, CDR2 SNTAGT. The V gene lost 2 bases and the J gene lost 0 bases, with 9 bases spanning the gap. The CDR3 here is CASSDGGASTDTQYF. For the CDR3, the DNA is TGTGCCAGCAGTGACGGCGGAGCTAGCACAGATACGCAGTATTTT.

V and J are TRBV5-6 and TRBJ2-1, with a weak D call TRBD2 (7 bases). The CDR3 has 16 residues. Trimming removed 1 base at V and 4 bases at J, with 15 bases between. Per the germline V gene, CDR1 is SGHDT and CDR2 is YYEEEE. Written as DNA, the CDR3 is TGTGCCAGCAGCTTGCCTGGGCGGGGGCCTTACAATGAGCAGTTCTTC. Residues: CASSLPGRGPYNEQFF.

CDR3 nucleotide sequence: TGCGCCAGCAGCTCTAATCTCCGGGACAGGGTATCTTTCTTT. Translating it yields CASSSNLRDRVSFF. The V call is TRBV5-1, the J call TRBJ1-1, with TRBD1 matching over 9 bases. Germline V CDR1 and CDR2: SGHRS, YFSETQ. The CDR3 covers 14 residues. The junction had 12 bases not matched to a gene; V was cut back by 3 bases and J by 12 bases.

The chain employs TRBV5-1 and TRBJ2-2; 7 bases line up with TRBD1. Trimming cost V 8 bases and J 2 bases; bases outside gene matches: 3. CDR1 SGHRS and CDR2 YFSETQ come from the germline V gene. The CDR3 sequence is 13 residues long. DNA for the CDR3: TGCGCCAGTCGGACAGGAAACACCGGGGAGCTGTTTTTT. Its translation is CASRTGNTGELFF.

CDR3 DNA: TGTGCCAGCAGCCCGCGTCAGGGGACGGAACCCTACGAGCAGTACTTC. Its translation is CASSPRQGTEPYEQYF. The chain combines TRBV11-2 with TRBJ2-7, with a possible D match to TRBD1 (6 bases). Germline CDR1 reads SGHAT; CDR2 reads FQNNGV. The V end lost 5 bases, the J end lost 2 bases, and 19 bases lay between the germline ends. The CDR3 is 16 amino acids.

The V and J genes are TRBV5-6 and TRBJ2-5; TRBD2 might be the D (7 bases). The J call may be mistaken, given a closer DNA end match to TRBJ2-7. CDR1 and CDR2 from the germline V gene are SGHDT and YYEEEE. The CDR3 has 16 amino acids. CDR3 coding DNA: TGTGCCAGCAGCTTGGTTGGCGGGGGCCTAATCTACGAGCAGTACTTC. It translates to CASSLVGGGLIYEQYF.

The chain is built from TRBV5-1 and TRBJ1-1; a weak D match, TRBD1 (5 bases). V dropped 2 bases and J dropped 4 bases, with 18 bases sitting between them. The CDR3 sequence is 16 residues long. The germline CDR1 and CDR2 sequences are SGHRS and YFSETQ. Here the CDR3 reads CASSFSGVVQTTEAFF. The DNA for the CDR3 is TGCGCCAGCAGCTTTTCGGGGGTAGTTCAGACCACTGAAGCTTTCTTT. Full variable domain (remainder filled in from reference TRBV5-1 and TRBJ1-1): KAGVTQTPRYLIKTRGQQVTLSCSPISGHRSVSWYQQTPGQGLQFLFEYFSETQRNKGNFPGRFSGRQFSNSRSEMNVSTLELGDSALYLCASSFSGVVQTTEAFFGQGTRLTVV.

A note on this clone: Distinct nucleotide sequences in the sample also encode this CDR3. V gene TRBV27 combines with J gene TRBJ2-2; D possibly corresponds to TRBD1 (5 bases). CDR3 length: 16 amino acids. The germline V gene encodes CDR1 MNHEY and CDR2 SMNVEV (reference sequence). V was pared by 3 bases and J by 1 base, with 12 bases between. The chain's CDR3 is CASSLIGAMNTGELFF. DNA for the CDR3: TGTGCCAGCAGTTTGATTGGGGCAATGAACACCGGGGAGCTGTTTTTT.

The chain is built from TRBV4-1 and TRBJ2-7, with D possibly being TRBD1 (6 bases). This CDR3 is built from 16 residues. Germline values: CDR1 MGHRA, CDR2 YSYEKL. The V gene lost 1 base and the J gene lost 6 bases, with 19 bases spanning the gap. CDR3 DNA: TGCGCCAGCAGCCAAGGTCCCTACAGGGAGTTAGTCGAGCAGTACTTC. Encoded protein: CASSQGPYRELVEQYF.

The chain joins TRBV7-7 to TRBJ2-7, with 9 bases fitting TRBD2. Germline V CDR1 and CDR2: SSHAT, FNYEAQ (reference sequence). V lost 3 bases to trimming and J lost 2 bases; unmatched junction nucleotides: 5. The CDR3 totals 15 residues. The CDR3 region has the DNA TGTGCCAGCAGCTTGGGAGCGGGGGGCCCCTACGAGCAGTACTTC. Its translation: CASSLGAGGPYEQYF. Full variable domain (missing parts from reference TRBV7-7 and TRBJ2-7): GAGVSQSPRYKVTKRGQDVTLRCDPISSHATLYWYQQALGQGPEFLTYFNYEAQPDKSGLPSDRFSAERPEGSISTLTIQRTEQRDSAMYRCASSLGAGGPYEQYFGPGTRLTVT.

This chain connects TRBV6-1 to TRBJ1-2; D gene unclear. The CDR3 spans 15 residues. The ends were cut back, 8 bases at V and 7 bases at J, with 23 bases in the middle. Germline CDR1 and CDR2: MNHNS and SASEGT. The CDR3 spells CASSPQLGPAGGYTF. DNA for the CDR3: TGTGCCAGCTCCCCCCAGCTTGGACCGGCGGGTGGCTACACCTTC.

This chain uses TRBV5-4 with TRBJ1-1; no clear D. V was trimmed by 7 bases and J by 7 bases, leaving 14 bases between them. The CDR3 has 12 amino acids. Germline V gene sequence: CDR1 SGHNT, CDR2 YYREEE (reference sequence). The CDR3 region has the DNA TGTGCCAGCTCCGTTGGTGGCAGTGAAGCTTTCTTT. It translates to CASSVGGSEAFF.

The chain combines TRBV27 with TRBJ2-3, with D hard to call. There are 11 residues in the CDR3. The V gene lost 10 bases and the J gene lost 2 bases, with 7 bases spanning the gap. CDR1 MNHEY and CDR2 SMNVEV come from the germline V gene (reference sequence). The CDR3 loop reads CATSFTDTQYF. CDR3 DNA sequence: TGTGCCACCTCGTTCACAGATACGCAGTATTTT.

The chain couples TRBV7-9 to TRBJ2-7; weak D call: TRBD2 (6 bases). The CDR3 length is 12 residues. Germline CDR1 reads SEHNR; CDR2 reads FQNEAQ (reference sequence). With 9 bases removed from V and 6 bases from J, the gap between germline ends came to 15 bases. The CDR3 loop is CASTGLSGEQYF. As DNA, the CDR3 is TGTGCCAGTACGGGACTGTCGGGCGAGCAGTACTTC.

The CDR3 region has the DNA TGTGCCAGCAGCACCCGACAGGGGGGTACTGAAGCTTTCTTT. Translation: CASSTRQGGTEAFF. This rearrangement joins TRBV9 to TRBJ1-1; 9 positions agree with TRBD1. The CDR3 is 14 residues long. The V and J ends lost 4 bases and 5 bases, in that order; junction bases with no gene match: 6. Looked up from germline, CDR1 is SGDLS and CDR2 is YYNGEE. The full variable domain, in which reference TRBV9 and TRBJ1-1 provide the parts outside the CDR3, is DSGVTQTPKHLITATGQRVTLRCSPRSGDLSVYWYQQSLDQGLQFLIQYYNGEERAKGNILERFSAQQFPDLHSELNLSSLELGDSALYFCASSTRQGGTEAFFGQGTRLTVV.

The chain has TRBV5-4 and TRBJ1-3; the match to TRBD1 covers 11 bases. The CDR3 totals 15 residues. With 3 bases clipped from V and 3 bases from J, the junction kept 2 bases outside the gene matches. Looked up from germline, CDR1 is SGHNT and CDR2 is YYREEE (reference sequence). The CDR3 sequence: CASSWDRGYGNTIYF. CDR3 DNA sequence: TGTGCCAGCAGCTGGGACAGGGGGTATGGAAACACCATATATTTT.

V usage is TRBV27 and J usage is TRBJ2-1; D perhaps matches TRBD1 (6 bases). V lost 6 bases to trimming and J lost 4 bases, with 16 bases between them. Looked up from germline, CDR1 is MNHEY and CDR2 is SMNVEV (reference sequence). CDR3 length: 15 residues. The CDR3 sequence is CASSSAGTLYNEQFF. The CDR3 DNA follows: TGTGCCAGCAGCTCCGCCGGGACATTGTACAATGAGCAGTTCTTC.

The gene calls are TRBV5-6 and TRBJ1-1; perhaps TRBD1 as D (6 bases). The CDR3 totals 14 residues. Trimming removed 1 base at V and 4 bases at J, with 11 bases between. CDR1 is SGHDT and CDR2 is YYEEEE in the germline V gene. CDR3 sequence (DNA): TGTGCCAGCAGCTTGTGGGGAGGGGGCACTGAAGCTTTCTTT. This gives the protein CASSLWGGGTEAFF. Complete variable domain (other parts from reference TRBV5-6 and TRBJ1-1): DAGVTQSPTHLIKTRGQQVTLRCSPKSGHDTVSWYQQALGQGPQFIFQYYEEEERQRGNFPDRFSGHQFPNYSSELNVNALLLGDSALYLCASSLWGGGTEAFFGQGTRLTVV.